This entry lists 22 T cell receptor beta chains sequenced from one sample in a study of blood T cells in healthy people across ages. A sample-barcoded 5' primer and a J-beta primer mix were used in a second PCR of roughly 7 to 12 cycles. TCRdb passed the 5' RACE reads through MiXCR, listing each CDR3 protein once. The sample records roughly 1.9 million distinct CDR3 sequences, roughly two fifths being singletons. Sequenced input: blood. These TCRs come from a human donor in good health.

This clonotype was picked up a small number of times. The chain combines TRBV5-6 with TRBJ1-2; D unclear. The CDR3 has 14 residues. Per germline, CDR1 SGHDT and CDR2 YYEEEE. V was trimmed by 4 bases and J by 0 bases, leaving 10 bases between them. The CDR3 nucleotides read TGTGCCAGCAGCCTGACTGAAACTAACTATGGCTACACCTTC. It translates to CASSLTETNYGYTF.

The chain joins TRBV10-3 to TRBJ1-5, with unresolved D. CDR1 is ENHRY, CDR2 SYGVKD, per germline. The CDR3 is 15 residues long. V lost 0 bases and J lost 5, with 11 bases in between. The DNA for the CDR3 is TGTGCCATCAGTGAGTCTTCCGGGAGAGATCAGCCCCAGCATTTT. As protein: CAISESSGRDQPQHF.

There are a few counts of this clonotype. The chain joins TRBV4-1 to TRBJ2-3; D not resolved. The V and J ends lost 1 base and 0 bases respectively, with 8 bases between them. This CDR3 is 15 amino acids long. Germline V gives CDR1 MGHRA, CDR2 YSYEKL. The CDR3 DNA reads as TGCGCCAGCAGCCAAGTGACGGAGAGCACAGATACGCAGTATTTT. It translates to CASSQVTESTDTQYF.

The rearrangement joins TRBV20-1 to TRBJ2-7, with a weak D call TRBD1 (6 bases). The CDR3 spans 15 residues. V lost 2 bases, J lost 0 bases, and 14 bases lay in between. Per the germline V gene, CDR1 is DFQATT and CDR2 is SNEGSKA (reference sequence). The CDR3 bases are TGCAGTGCTAGACCTCAGGGGCGGGCCTCCTACGAGCAGTACTTC. The encoded protein is CSARPQGRASYEQYF.

This clonotype came up a few times. This chain joins TRBV12-3 or TRBV12-4 and TRBJ2-1; tentatively, D is TRBD1 or TRBD2 (7 bases each). This CDR3 is 13 amino acids long. V lost 10 bases and J 8 bases, leaving 18 bases between the germline ends. In DNA form, the CDR3 reads TGTGCCACATCAGGGGGGGCCTTATATGAGCAGTTCTTC. It yields the protein CATSGGALYEQFF.

This clonotype was detected only a few times. This chain uses TRBV27 with TRBJ1-5, with a weak D call TRBD1 (6 bases). V gave up 10 bases and J gave up 0 bases, with 16 bases separating them. Germline V lookup: CDR1 MNHEY, CDR2 SMNVEV (reference sequence). This CDR3 has 15 residues. This chain's CDR3 is CATPDRPHSNQPQHF. The DNA of the CDR3 is TGTGCCACCCCAGACAGGCCCCATAGCAATCAGCCCCAGCATTTT.

V is TRBV29-1 and J is TRBJ1-2, with TRBD1 matching 8 bases. The CDR3 runs to 16 residues. The germline CDR1 and CDR2 sequences are SQVTM and ANQGSEA. Trimming cost V 6 bases and J 3 bases; bases outside gene matches: 15. The CDR3 here is CSVPEVGQGEDYGYTF. DNA for the CDR3: TGCAGCGTCCCGGAGGTAGGACAGGGAGAGGACTATGGCTACACCTTC.

The chain combines TRBV2 with TRBJ1-2; 7 nucleotides agree with TRBD1. The CDR3 sequence is 14 residues long. Trimming cost V 7 bases and J 5 bases; bases outside gene matches: 10. The germline V gene has CDR1 SNHLY and CDR2 FYNNEI. The CDR3, as DNA: TGTGCCAGCAACACAGGGGCAGGCCTTTATGGCTACACCTTC. It translates to CASNTGAGLYGYTF.

This clonotype turned up a few times. The chain joins TRBV7-2 to TRBJ1-6; D unclear. Germline-derived CDR1 and CDR2 are SGHTA and FQGNSA. V lost 1 base, J lost 7 bases, and 14 bases lay in between. The CDR3 length is 16 residues. The CDR3 bases are TGTGCCAGCAGCTTAGACCGTGTTTCTGAGAATTCACCCCTCCACTTT. This encodes CASSLDRVSENSPLHF. Filled out from reference TRBV7-2 and TRBJ1-6, the complete variable domain reads GAGVSQSPSNKVTEKGKDVELRCDPISGHTALYWYRQSLGQGLEFLIYFQGNSAPDKSGLPSDRFSAERTGGSVSTLTIQRTQQEDSAVYLCASSLDRVSENSPLHFGNGTRLTVT.

A few counts support this clonotype. V usage is TRBV6-5 and J usage is TRBJ2-6, with no clear D. V was cut by 5 bases and J by 0 bases, with 8 bases left in between. CDR3 length: 15 residues. Per the germline V gene, CDR1 is MNHEY and CDR2 is SVGAGI. The CDR3 region is CASSRRNSGANVLTF. CDR3 DNA sequence: TGTGCCAGCAGTCGACGGAACTCTGGGGCCAACGTCCTGACTTTC.

This clonotype was seen a few times. V usage is TRBV3-1 and J usage is TRBJ2-5; tentative D call: TRBD1 (5 bases). V lost 3 bases and J 0 bases, leaving 11 bases between the germline ends. The CDR3 has 15 residues. Germline V gene data show CDR1 as LGHDT and CDR2 as YNNKEL (reference sequence). The CDR3 is CASSHWGEYQETQYF. CDR3 in DNA: TGTGCCAGCAGCCATTGGGGCGAGTACCAAGAGACCCAGTACTTC.

The table lists this clonotype with many counts. The rearrangement uses TRBV6-5 and TRBJ2-7; TRBD2 agrees at 9 bases. The CDR3 sequence is 18 residues long. The germline V gene has CDR1 MNHEY and CDR2 SVGAGI. J was trimmed by 1 base and V by 4 bases; bases with no gene match: 14. The CDR3 DNA reads TGTGCCAGCAGTTCGCGGGGGGGCGATACTAGTATTTCCTACGAGCAGTACTTC. As protein: CASSSRGGDTSISYEQYF.

The chain recombines TRBV5-1 with TRBJ2-1; a possible D gene is TRBD2 (5 bases). Germline assignment: CDR1 SGHRS and CDR2 YFSETQ. CDR3 size: 16 residues. V lost 4 bases, J lost 6 bases, and 20 bases lay in between. Here the CDR3 reads CASSHGRVERANEQFF. Here the CDR3 DNA reads TGCGCCAGCAGCCACGGGCGGGTAGAGAGGGCCAATGAGCAGTTCTTC.

This chain connects TRBV28 to TRBJ1-5, with 7 bases identical to TRBD1. V shed 7 bases, J shed 5 bases, and the junction held 17 bases outside the gene matches. CDR3 length: 17 residues. Germline lookup yields CDR1 MDHEN and CDR2 SYDVKM. CDR3 in DNA: TGTGCCAGCATTCTGACTAGGGGGAGGGGGCTATATCAGCCCCAGCATTTT. This translates into CASILTRGRGLYQPQHF.

V and J are TRBV20-1 and TRBJ1-1; D is possibly TRBD1 (5 bases). V lost 3 bases and J 5 bases, leaving 19 bases between the germline ends. The CDR3 length is 15 residues. The germline V gene encodes CDR1 DFQATT and CDR2 SNEGSKA (reference sequence). CDR3 bases: TGCAGTGCTAGTTTGGGACGAATCGCGGAGACTGAAGCTTTCTTT. It is translated as CSASLGRIAETEAFF.

This clonotype has more than one count but fewer than ten. The chain joins TRBV11-2 to TRBJ2-1; D is uncertain. V was pared by 4 bases and J by 5 bases, with 9 bases between. The germline V gene has CDR1 SGHAT and CDR2 FQNNGV. CDR3 length: 13 residues. CDR3 protein: CASSSYTNNEQFF. CDR3 nucleotides: TGTGCCAGCAGCTCATATACAAACAATGAGCAGTTCTTC.

There are a few counts of this clonotype. The chain has TRBV25-1 and TRBJ2-7; 7 bases align to TRBD2. Germline assignment: CDR1 MGHDK and CDR2 SYGVNS. This CDR3 is built from 15 residues. The V and J ends lost 2 bases and 4 bases, in that order; junction bases with no gene match: 8. The DNA of the CDR3 is TGTGCCAGCAGTGAAGCATCAGGGACTACATACGAGCAGTACTTC. This translates into CASSEASGTTYEQYF.

This clonotype was observed a few times. This rearrangement joins TRBV6-2 or TRBV6-3 to TRBJ2-1, with a weak D call TRBD1 (6 bases). The V gene's germline CDR1 is MNHEY and CDR2 SVGEGT. The CDR3 spans 14 residues. V lost 6 bases and J lost 6, with 15 bases in between. The DNA of the CDR3 is TGTGCCAGCAGATTATTTCAGGGGAGCAATGAGCAGTTCTTC. Translating gives CASRLFQGSNEQFF.

This clonotype turned up a few times. The gene calls are TRBV7-2 and TRBJ2-5; 11 bases line up with TRBD2. Germline V CDR1 and CDR2: SGHTA, FQGNSA. V lost 1 base, J lost 8 bases, and 3 bases stayed unmatched. CDR3 length: 14 amino acids. The CDR3 region is CASSLVSGGATQYF. The CDR3 bases are TGTGCCAGCAGCTTAGTTAGCGGGGGGGCCACCCAGTACTTC.

The chain carries TRBV21-1 and TRBJ2-4; the table's TRBD2 call for D was not verified on the DNA. The end of the DNA aligns better with TRBJ2-7, so the J call may be wrong. TRBV21-1 is annotated as a pseudogene. The CDR3 spans 15 residues. CDR3 sequence (DNA): TGTGCCAGCAGCAAGCAAAGGGAGAAGGGCTACGAGCAGTACTTC. This codes for CASSKQREKGYEQYF.

This clonotype was seen many times. This chain uses TRBV25-1 with TRBJ2-1; possibly TRBD1 for D (5 bases). Germline-derived CDR1 and CDR2 are MGHDK and SYGVNS. With 5 bases removed from V and 6 bases from J, the gap between germline ends came to 11 bases. This CDR3 comprises 13 residues. As DNA, the CDR3 is TGTGCCAGCAGTCGTCAGGGCATCAATGAGCAGTTCTTC. It encodes CASSRQGINEQFF.

The chain combines TRBV4-1 with TRBJ2-4, with D maybe TRBD1 (6 bases). CDR1 and CDR2 (germline): MGHRA, YSYEKL. Trimming shortened V by 2 bases and J by 1 base, and 12 bases separated the two germline ends. The CDR3 has 16 amino acids. The CDR3 DNA sequence: TGCGCCAGCAGCCAATGGGGGCGGACTGCCAAAAACATTCAGTACTTC. It translates to CASSQWGRTAKNIQYF.